This TCR beta chain was identified in a study of blood T cells in healthy people across ages. Study observations and caveats: In long-lived donors, naive CD4+ cell counts and diversity exceeded those of aged donors.

The table lists this clonotype with a few counts. The antigen remains undetermined. The CDR3 extends over 14 amino acids. The V and J ends lost 4 bases and 2 bases respectively, with 10 bases between them. In germline, CDR1 is SGHTA, CDR2 FQGNSA. With a J-beta primer mix and a sample-barcoded 5' primer, a second PCR ran roughly 7 to 11 cycles. TCRdb processed the 5' RACE reads anew with MiXCR; each CDR3 protein has one entry. This table holds around 990,000 distinct CDR3 sequences, around 25% found once. In addition, the sample was reused for a study of T cells of mothers and their children.

This clonotype originated in a girl aged 2 to 9 in good health. V and J are TRBV7-2 and TRBJ2-3, with TRBD1 as a possible D gene (5 bases). The sequencing input was blood. CDR3 loop: CASSSDTNTDTQYF. The CDR3 DNA reads as TGTGCCAGCAGCTCGGACACGAACACAGATACGCAGTATTTT.